This T cell receptor beta chain was captured in a study of blood T cells in healthy people across ages. Study results and caveats: Because sorting was not performed, PBMCs prevented conclusive naive versus antigen-experienced comparison.

This clonotype has more than one count but fewer than ten. The antigen is undetermined. Next came a second PCR, run for roughly 7 to 12 cycles, which used a sample-barcoded 5' primer along with a J-beta primer mix. TCRdb reanalysed the 5' RACE reads using MiXCR and keeps one entry per CDR3 protein. This sample carries about 1.6 million distinct CDR3 sequences, about 31% of them seen once, and the ten largest clones take about 11%. V lost 6 bases, J lost 2 bases, and 11 bases lay in between. The CDR3 is 13 amino acids. CDR1 is SQVTM and CDR2 is ANQGSEA in the germline V gene. The clonotype was recovered from a young woman in good health. The V and J genes are TRBV29-1 and TRBJ1-5; D uncertain. The specimen sequenced was blood. CDR3 in amino acids: CSVKTARNQPQHF. The DNA of the CDR3 is TGCAGCGTAAAGACTGCTCGCAATCAGCCCCAGCATTTT.